These T cell receptor beta chains were read from a single sample in a study of regulatory T cells in long-lasting Graves disease. TCRdb reprocessed the multiplex PCR reads with MiXCR, giving one entry per CDR3 protein. The data show 250,000 to 300,000 distinct CDR3 sequences, under 20% seen once. Another study also made use of these data, one on T cells in Graves' hyperthyroidism and ophthalmopathy.

The specimen was peripheral blood mononuclear cells (PBMCs), collected at new diagnosis, from a patient treated with antithyroid drugs. These receptors were obtained from a woman aged 25 to 39 with Graves disease. The CDR3 runs from the conserved cysteine through the conserved F or W.

v_call,cdr3_length,j_call,cdr3_aa
TRBV7-8,16,TRBJ1-4,CASSRYGGTANEKLFF
TRBV12-3/TRBV12-4,14,TRBJ1-5,CASSFSARNQPQHF
TRBV5-1,18,TRBJ2-7,CASGPGQGVARLSYEQYF
TRBV12-3/TRBV12-4,17,TRBJ1-2,CASSDLTNRAAGDGYTF
TRBV10-2,12,TRBJ2-1,CASSDQDNEQFF
TRBV4-2,16,TRBJ1-1,CASSPTGGGLNTEAFF
TRBV7-9,15,TRBJ2-7,CASSSTGQGGDEQYF
TRBV4-1,15,TRBJ2-7,CASSPIRGGPYEQYF
TRBV3-1,14,TRBJ2-7,CASSQGTSASEQYF
TRBV5-1,15,TRBJ2-1,CASSLGQNSYNEQFF
TRBV29-1,15,TRBJ1-4,CSVHFTGTANEKLFF
TRBV4-1,16,TRBJ2-3,CASSQPTTDRTDTQYF
TRBV5-6,14,TRBJ1-4,CASSFGTEDEKLFF
TRBV18,12,TRBJ1-1,CASSPDGTQAFF
TRBV6-5,15,TRBJ2-2,CASSYGRTNTGELFF
TRBV5-8,15,TRBJ1-5,CASRHRGGSNQPQHF
TRBV5-1,13,TRBJ1-2,CASSFQDPNGYTF
TRBV18,14,TRBJ1-1,CASSPTQGGGEAFF
TRBV4-1,15,TRBJ1-1,CASSHSQGAGTEAFF